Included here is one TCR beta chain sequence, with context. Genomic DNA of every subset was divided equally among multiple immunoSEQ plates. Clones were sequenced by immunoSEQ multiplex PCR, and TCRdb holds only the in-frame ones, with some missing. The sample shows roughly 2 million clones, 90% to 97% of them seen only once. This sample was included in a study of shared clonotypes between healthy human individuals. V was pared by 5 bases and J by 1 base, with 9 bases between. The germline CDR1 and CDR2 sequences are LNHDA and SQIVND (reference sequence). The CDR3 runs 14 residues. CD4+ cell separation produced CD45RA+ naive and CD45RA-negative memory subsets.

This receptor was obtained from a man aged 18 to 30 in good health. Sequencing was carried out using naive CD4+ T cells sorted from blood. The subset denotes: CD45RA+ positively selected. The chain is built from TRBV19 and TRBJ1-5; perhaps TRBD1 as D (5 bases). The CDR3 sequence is CASSPRQSNQPQHF. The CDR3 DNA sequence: TGTGCCAGTAGTCCCCGACAGAGCAATCAGCCCCAGCATTTT. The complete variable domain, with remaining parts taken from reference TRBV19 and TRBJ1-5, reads DGGITQSPKYLFRKEGQNVTLSCEQNLNHDAMYWYRQDPGQGLRLIYYSQIVNDFQKGDIAEGYSVSREKKESFPLTVTSAQKNPTAFYLCASSPRQSNQPQHFGDGTRLSIL.